These 2 T cell receptor beta chains were all obtained from the same sample, sequenced in a study of blood T cells in healthy people across ages. PCR was performed a second time for roughly 7 to 12 cycles using a sample-barcoded 5' primer and a J-beta primer mix. TCRdb called the 5' RACE reads again in MiXCR, with one record for every CDR3 protein. The table has more than 800,000 distinct CDR3 sequences, 29% seen once. Sample: blood. The receptors stem from a woman of 80 years or more in good health.

The chain has TRBV9 and TRBJ1-2, with 10 bases fitting TRBD1. The CDR3 has 16 residues. In germline, CDR1 is SGDLS, CDR2 YYNGEE. V trimming: 4 bases; J trimming: 5 bases; junction bases outside the gene matches: 11. Here the CDR3 DNA reads TGTGCCAGCAGCCCTCCCGGGACAGGGGTAGATTATGGCTACACCTTC. This gives the protein CASSPPGTGVDYGYTF.

As concerns this clonotype: A much larger clone sits a single nucleotide away, making a read error possible. V is TRBV20-1 and J is TRBJ2-7, with a tentative D call TRBD1 (5 bases). This CDR3 comprises 12 residues. Germline CDR1 reads DFQATT; CDR2 reads SNEGSKA (reference sequence). CDR3 sequence: CSARWGPYGQYF. The CDR3 coding sequence is TGCAGTGCTAGGTGGGGCCCCTACGGGCAGTACTTC.